This T cell receptor beta chain comes out of a study of shared clonotypes between healthy human individuals. Study-wide results and limits: Sharing across four donors was highest in naive CD4 (around 5%) and lowest in memory CD8 (around 0.4%). Naive subsets usually exceeded memory subsets in estimated richness.

TCRdb keeps only in-frame clones here, not all; method: immunoSEQ multiplex PCR. Of about a million clones listed, 70% to 80% are singletons. J was trimmed by 5 bases and V by 3 bases; bases with no gene match: 4. The germline CDR1 and CDR2 sequences are SGHAT and FQDESV (reference sequence). There are 15 residues in the CDR3. As for this clone: Its cognate antigen is unknown.

The chain recombines TRBV11-1 with TRBJ1-2, with 12 bases fitting TRBD1. The sample taken for sequencing was memory CD4+ T cells from PBMCs. Subset in this sample: CD45RA-negative fraction. The source of this sequence is a man younger than 30 in good health. Some clones in this sample may be carry-over from other donors' samples. The CDR3 DNA follows: TGTGCCAGCAGCTTGATGGGACAGGGGGCTTATGGCTACACCTTC. This encodes CASSLMGQGAYGYTF.